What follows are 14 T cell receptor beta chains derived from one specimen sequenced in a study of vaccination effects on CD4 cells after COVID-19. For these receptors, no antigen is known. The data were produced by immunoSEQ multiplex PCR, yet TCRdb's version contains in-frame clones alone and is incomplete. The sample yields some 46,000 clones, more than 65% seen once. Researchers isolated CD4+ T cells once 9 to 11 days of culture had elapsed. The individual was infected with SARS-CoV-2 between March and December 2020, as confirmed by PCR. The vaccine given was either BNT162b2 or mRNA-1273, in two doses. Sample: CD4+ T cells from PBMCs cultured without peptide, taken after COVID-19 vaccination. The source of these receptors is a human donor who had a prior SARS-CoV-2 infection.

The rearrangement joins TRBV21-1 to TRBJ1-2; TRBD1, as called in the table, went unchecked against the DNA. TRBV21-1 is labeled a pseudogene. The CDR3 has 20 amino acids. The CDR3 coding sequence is TGTGCCAGCAGCAAAGCGACCTCAGGGGGCGCGATCAAGGGCCATTATGGCTACACCTTC. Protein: CASSKATSGGAIKGHYGYTF.

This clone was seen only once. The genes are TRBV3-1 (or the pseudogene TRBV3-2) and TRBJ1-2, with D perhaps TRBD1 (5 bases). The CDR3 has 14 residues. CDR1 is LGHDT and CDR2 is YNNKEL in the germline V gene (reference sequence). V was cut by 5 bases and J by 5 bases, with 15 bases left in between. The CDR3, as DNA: TGTGCCAGCAGCGGTCAAATAACAGGATATGGCTACACCTTC. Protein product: CASSGQITGYGYTF.

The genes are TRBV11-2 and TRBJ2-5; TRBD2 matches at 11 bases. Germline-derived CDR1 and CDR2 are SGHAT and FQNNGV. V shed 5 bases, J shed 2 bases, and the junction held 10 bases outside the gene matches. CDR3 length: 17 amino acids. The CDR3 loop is CASSPGTSGSQQETQYF. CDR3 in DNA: TGTGCCAGCAGCCCCGGCACTAGCGGGAGCCAACAAGAGACCCAGTACTTC. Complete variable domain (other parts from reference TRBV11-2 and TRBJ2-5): EAGVAQSPRYKIIEKRQSVAFWCNPISGHATLYWYQQILGQGPKLLIQFQNNGVVDDSQLPKDRFSAERLKGVDSTLKIQPAKLEDSAVYLCASSPGTSGSQQETQYFGPGTRLLVL.

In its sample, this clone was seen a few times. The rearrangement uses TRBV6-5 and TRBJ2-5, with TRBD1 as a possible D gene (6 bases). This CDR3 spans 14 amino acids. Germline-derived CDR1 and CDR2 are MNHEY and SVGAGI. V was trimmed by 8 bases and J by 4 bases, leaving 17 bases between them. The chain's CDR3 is CASFTGFASETQYF. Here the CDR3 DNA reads TGTGCCAGCTTTACAGGGTTTGCCTCAGAGACCCAGTACTTC.

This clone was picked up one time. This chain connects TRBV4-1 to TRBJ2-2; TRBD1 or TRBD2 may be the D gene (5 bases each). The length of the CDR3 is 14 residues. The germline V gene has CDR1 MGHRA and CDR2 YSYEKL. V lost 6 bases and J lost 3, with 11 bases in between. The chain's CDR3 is CASSLVGDTGELFF. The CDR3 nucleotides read TGCGCCAGCAGTTTGGTGGGGGACACCGGGGAGCTGTTTTTT.

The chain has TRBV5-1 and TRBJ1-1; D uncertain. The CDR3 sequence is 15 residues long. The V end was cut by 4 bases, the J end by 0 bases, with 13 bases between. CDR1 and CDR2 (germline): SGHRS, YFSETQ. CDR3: CASSRTGPLNTEAFF. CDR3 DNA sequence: TGCGCCAGCAGCAGAACCGGACCGTTGAACACTGAAGCTTTCTTT.

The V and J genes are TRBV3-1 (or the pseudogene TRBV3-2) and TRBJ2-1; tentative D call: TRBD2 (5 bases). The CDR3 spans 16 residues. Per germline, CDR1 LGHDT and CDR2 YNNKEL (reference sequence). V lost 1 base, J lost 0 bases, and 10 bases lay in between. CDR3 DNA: TGTGCCAGCAGCCAAGGGAGGAGGAGCTCCTACAATGAGCAGTTCTTC. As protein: CASSQGRRSSYNEQFF.

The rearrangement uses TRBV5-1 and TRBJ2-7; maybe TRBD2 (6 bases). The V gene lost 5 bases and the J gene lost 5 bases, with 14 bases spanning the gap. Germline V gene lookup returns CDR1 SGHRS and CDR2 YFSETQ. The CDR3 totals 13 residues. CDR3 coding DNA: TGCGCCAGCAGGGAGGGTCTAGGGGACGAGCAGTACTTC. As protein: CASREGLGDEQYF.

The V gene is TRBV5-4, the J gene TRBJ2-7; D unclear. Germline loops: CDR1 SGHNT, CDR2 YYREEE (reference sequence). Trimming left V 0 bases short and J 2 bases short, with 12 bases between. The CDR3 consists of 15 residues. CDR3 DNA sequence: TGTGCCAGCAGCTTGGGATCAGGTCGGACCTACGAGCAGTACTTC. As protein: CASSLGSGRTYEQYF.

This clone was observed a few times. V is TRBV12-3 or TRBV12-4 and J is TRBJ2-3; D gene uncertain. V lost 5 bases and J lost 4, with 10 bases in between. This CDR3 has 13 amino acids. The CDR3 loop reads CASSTRGPDTQYF. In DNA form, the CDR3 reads TGTGCCAGCAGTACCCGTGGACCAGATACGCAGTATTTT.

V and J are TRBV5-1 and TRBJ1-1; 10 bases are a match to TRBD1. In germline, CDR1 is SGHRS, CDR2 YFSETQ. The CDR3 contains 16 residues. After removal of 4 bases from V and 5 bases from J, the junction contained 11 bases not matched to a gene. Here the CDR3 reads CASSRWATGGRTEAFF. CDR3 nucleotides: TGCGCCAGCAGCCGCTGGGCGACAGGGGGCCGGACTGAAGCTTTCTTT.

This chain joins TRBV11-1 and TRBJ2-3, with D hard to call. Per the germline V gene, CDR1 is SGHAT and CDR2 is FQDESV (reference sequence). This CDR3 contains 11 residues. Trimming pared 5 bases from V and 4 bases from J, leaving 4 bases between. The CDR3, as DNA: TGTGCCAGCAGCCCCGCAGATACGCAGTATTTT. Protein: CASSPADTQYF.

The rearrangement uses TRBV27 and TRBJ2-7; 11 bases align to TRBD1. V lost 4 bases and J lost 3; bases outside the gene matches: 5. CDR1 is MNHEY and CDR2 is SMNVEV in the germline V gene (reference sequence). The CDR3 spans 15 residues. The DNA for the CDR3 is TGTGCCAGCAGTTCTAGGGGACAGGGGGGCTACGAGCAGTACTTC. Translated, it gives CASSSRGQGGYEQYF.

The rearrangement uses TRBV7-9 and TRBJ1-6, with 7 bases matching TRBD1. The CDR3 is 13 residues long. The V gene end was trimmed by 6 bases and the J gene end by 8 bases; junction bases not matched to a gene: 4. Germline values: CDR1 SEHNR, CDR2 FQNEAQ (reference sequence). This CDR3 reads CASSSQGDSPLHF. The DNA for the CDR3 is TGTGCCAGCAGTTCCCAGGGGGATTCACCCCTCCACTTT.